The 14 T cell receptor beta chains in this list originate from one sample, sequenced in a study of lymphopenia after photon versus proton radiotherapy. Data came from immunoSEQ multiplex PCR; TCRdb stores just in-frame clones and leaves some out. The sample records 60,000 or so clones, 87% being singletons. The source material was peripheral blood, sampled from a patient treated with proton-based radiotherapy. The receptors originated from a man older than 75 with esophageal cancer.

The genes are TRBV18 and TRBJ1-3; D is uncertain. The CDR3 runs 15 residues. Trimming shortened V by 0 bases and J by 4 bases, and 10 bases separated the two germline ends. Looked up from germline, CDR1 is KGHSH and CDR2 is LQKENI. The CDR3 reads CASSPPVGSGNTIYF. The CDR3 DNA reads TGTGCCAGCTCACCACCGGTGGGATCGGGAAACACCATATATTTT.

The chain recombines TRBV5-1 with TRBJ1-4; 8 nucleotides align to TRBD1. This CDR3 is 15 amino acids long. J lost 4 bases, V lost 3 bases, and 5 bases had no gene match. Germline V gene sequence: CDR1 SGHRS, CDR2 YFSETQ. For the CDR3, the DNA is TGCGCCAGCAGCTGGGGGACAGGAGTTAATGAAAAACTGTTTTTT. Amino acid sequence: CASSWGTGVNEKLFF.

This clone was counted a few times. The V and J genes are TRBV6-5 and TRBJ2-1; 7 bases fit TRBD2. Unmatched junction bases numbered 4, after V lost 0 bases and J lost 5 bases. The CDR3 is 15 amino acids. CDR1 MNHEY and CDR2 SVGAGI come from the germline V gene. DNA for the CDR3: TGTGCCAGCAGTTACTCGATGGCGGGGGACAATGAGCAGTTCTTC. It translates to CASSYSMAGDNEQFF.

V and J are TRBV10-3 and TRBJ2-5; 10 nucleotides line up with TRBD1. Germline CDR1 is ENHRY and CDR2 is SYGVKD. J lost 4 bases, V lost 6 bases, and 5 bases had no gene match. The CDR3 runs 14 residues. The CDR3 spells CAISAGTGAETQYF. The CDR3, as DNA: TGTGCCATCAGCGCCGGGACAGGGGCAGAGACCCAGTACTTC.

The chain has TRBV5-1 and TRBJ2-7, with D possibly being TRBD1 (7 bases). This CDR3 comprises 14 residues. The germline V gene encodes CDR1 SGHRS and CDR2 YFSETQ. V lost 4 bases, J lost 5 bases, and 16 bases lay in between. The CDR3 loop reads CASSMGQSGDEQYF. DNA of the CDR3: TGCGCCAGCAGCATGGGACAGTCGGGAGACGAGCAGTACTTC.

The chain combines TRBV9 with TRBJ2-3; TRBD2 matches 14 bases. Germline lookup yields CDR1 SGDLS and CDR2 YYNGEE. The CDR3 extends over 16 amino acids. V dropped 2 bases and J dropped 1; count of bases not matched to a gene: 0. CDR3 coding DNA: TGTGCCAGCAGCGTGGGACTAGCGGGAGGCACAGATACGCAGTATTTT. Encoded protein: CASSVGLAGGTDTQYF.

The gene calls are TRBV5-4 and TRBJ1-2; D uncertain. The V and J ends lost 2 bases and 4 bases respectively, with 15 bases between them. The germline gives CDR1 SGHNT, CDR2 YYREEE (reference sequence). The CDR3 has 15 amino acids. The DNA for the CDR3 is TGTGCCAGCAGCTTAGGCGGTCTGCCGCCCTATGGCTACACCTTC. Amino acids: CASSLGGLPPYGYTF.

The chain employs TRBV5-1 and TRBJ2-1; the D is unclear. V gave up 8 bases and J gave up 8 bases, with 17 bases separating them. This CDR3 spans 13 amino acids. CDR1 SGHRS and CDR2 YFSETQ come from the germline V gene. This CDR3 is CASSNSAHDEQFF. The CDR3 nucleotides read TGCGCCAGTTCGAATTCGGCGCACGATGAGCAGTTCTTC.

This clone was seen ten or more times. The rearrangement joins TRBV9 to TRBJ2-7; TRBD2 matches 7 bases. The ends lost 1 base at V and 6 bases at J; junction bases unmatched: 7. The germline V gene encodes CDR1 SGDLS and CDR2 YYNGEE. CDR3 length equals 14 residues. In DNA form, the CDR3 reads TGTGCCAGCAGCGTAAGGTGGGAGGGTTTCGAGCAGTACTTC. Its translation is CASSVRWEGFEQYF.

This chain uses TRBV6-1 with TRBJ2-7, with TRBD2 as a possible D gene (7 bases). This CDR3 is built from 13 residues. Trimming removed 7 bases from V and 1 base from J, with 11 bases in between. Germline CDR1 is MNHNS and CDR2 is SASEGT. The CDR3 here is CASMGGPSYEQYF. The DNA of the CDR3 is TGTGCCAGCATGGGGGGGCCATCCTACGAGCAGTACTTC.

The J gene is TRBJ2-2, the V gene TRBV19; 9 nucleotides match TRBD1. Germline assignment: CDR1 LNHDA and CDR2 SQIVND (reference sequence). With 3 bases clipped from V and 5 bases from J, the junction kept 7 bases outside the gene matches. The CDR3 is 16 residues long. The CDR3 DNA reads as TGTGCCAGTAGTATTGTCCGGGACAGGGCTACCGGGGAGCTGTTTTTT. This gives the protein CASSIVRDRATGELFF.

This clone has more than one count but fewer than ten. The gene calls are TRBV2 and TRBJ1-1, with no clear D. The germline gives CDR1 SNHLY, CDR2 FYNNEI. The CDR3 length is 13 residues. The germline V and J ends were trimmed by 8 bases and 5 bases, with 15 bases remaining between them. This CDR3 is CASSPEAGTEAFF. CDR3 DNA: TGTGCCAGCTCACCCGAAGCCGGTACTGAAGCTTTCTTT.

The V gene is TRBV28, the J gene TRBJ1-5, with a possible D match to TRBD1 (5 bases). Trimming pared 6 bases from V and 5 bases from J, leaving 23 bases between. CDR1 and CDR2 (germline): MDHEN, SYDVKM. The CDR3 loop spans 17 amino acids. CDR3 residues: CASSADPLRGNYQPQHF. CDR3 DNA sequence: TGTGCCAGCAGCGCGGACCCCCTGAGGGGAAATTATCAGCCCCAGCATTTT.

The rearrangement uses TRBV15 and TRBJ2-3, with TRBD2 matching over 7 bases. Looked up from germline, CDR1 is LNHNV and CDR2 is YYDKDF (reference sequence). Trimming at V came to 4 bases and at J to 6 bases, leaving 13 bases not matched to a gene. The CDR3 contains 16 residues. CDR3 amino acids: CATSTGRSGIGDTQYF. In nucleotides, the CDR3 is TGTGCCACCAGCACCGGCCGGAGCGGGATTGGGGATACGCAGTATTTT.